These 30 T cell receptor beta chains originate from one sample sequenced in a study of naive and memory T cell subsets. An equimolar mix of two oligonucleotides served as the beta constant-region primer for TRBC1 and TRBC2. Via MiXCR, TCRdb re-called the UMI-ligation and nested PCR reads, giving one row per CDR3 protein. In the table there are under 150,000 distinct CDR3 sequences, approximately 15% of which are singletons. Source material: naive CD4+ T cells from blood. These receptor sequences come from a human donor in good health.

This clonotype has only a few counts. This chain joins TRBV6-6 and TRBJ1-4; D is undetermined. The CDR3 has 13 residues. V was pared by 2 bases and J by 4 bases, with 5 bases between. The germline gives CDR1 MNHNY, CDR2 SVGAGI (reference sequence). This CDR3 is CASSYGSNEKLFF. In nucleotides, the CDR3 is TGTGCCAGCAGTTACGGGAGTAATGAAAAACTGTTTTTT.

The chain links TRBV11-2 to TRBJ2-2; TRBD2 is a possible D gene (6 bases). Trimming cost V 7 bases and J 5 bases, with 8 bases left between them. CDR1 is SGHAT and CDR2 is FQNNGV in the germline V gene. CDR3 length equals 12 residues. CDR3 DNA sequence: TGTGCCAGCAAAGGGAGGACCGGGGAGCTGTTTTTT. Residues: CASKGRTGELFF.

In its sample, this clonotype was seen a few times. The chain joins TRBV2 to TRBJ2-1; D not certain. Trimming removed 8 bases from V and 0 bases from J, with 8 bases in between. CDR3 length: 13 residues. Germline CDR1 reads SNHLY; CDR2 reads FYNNEI. CDR3 bases: TGTGCCAGCGACAAAAGCTCCTACAATGAGCAGTTCTTC. As protein: CASDKSSYNEQFF.

In this sample, this clonotype turned up once. The chain couples TRBV4-1 to TRBJ2-5, with 11 bases fitting TRBD2. CDR1 and CDR2 from the germline V gene are MGHRA and YSYEKL. The CDR3 sequence is 17 residues long. V trimming: 4 bases; J trimming: 0 bases; junction bases outside the gene matches: 7. The CDR3 protein is CASSPGLADGYQETQYF. The CDR3 DNA reads as TGCGCCAGCAGCCCGGGACTAGCGGACGGGTACCAAGAGACCCAGTACTTC.

V is TRBV28 and J is TRBJ2-3; 7 bases map to TRBD2. CDR3 size: 15 residues. V shed 6 bases, J shed 2 bases, and the junction held 8 bases outside the gene matches. From germline, CDR1 is MDHEN and CDR2 SYDVKM. This chain's CDR3 is CASRTVAGATDTQYF. CDR3 bases: TGTGCCAGCAGGACCGTGGCGGGAGCCACAGATACGCAGTATTTT.

A few counts support this clonotype. The genes are TRBV5-1 and TRBJ2-5, with D unresolved. CDR3 length equals 14 residues. Germline CDR1 SGHRS, CDR2 YFSETQ. Trimming took off 3 bases at V and 1 base at J, with 10 bases between the two ends. Here the CDR3 reads CASSSGRLQETQYF. The DNA of the CDR3 is TGCGCCAGCAGCTCCGGACGGCTCCAAGAGACCCAGTACTTC.

This sequence joins TRBV14 and TRBJ1-4, with D perhaps matching TRBD1 (5 bases). This CDR3 spans 15 amino acids. The germline V gene encodes CDR1 SGHDN and CDR2 FVKESK. With 0 bases removed from V and 8 bases from J, the gap between germline ends came to 13 bases. Here the CDR3 DNA reads TGTGCCAGCAGCCAAGACGGGCAGGGAAGCGAAAAACTGTTTTTT. Translation: CASSQDGQGSEKLFF.

V gene TRBV7-2 combines with J gene TRBJ2-5, with 8 positions matching TRBD1. The germline CDR1 and CDR2 sequences are SGHTA and FQGNSA. Unmatched junction bases numbered 6, after V lost 2 bases and J lost 4 bases. The CDR3 has 15 residues. In nucleotides, the CDR3 is TGTGCCAGCAGCTTACCTGGACAGGGAGGAGAGACCCAGTACTTC. This translates into CASSLPGQGGETQYF.

J is TRBJ1-1 and V is TRBV20-1, with unresolved D. Trimming cost V 5 bases and J 0 bases, with 10 bases left between them. Germline assignment: CDR1 DFQATT and CDR2 SNEGSKA (reference sequence). This CDR3 comprises 13 residues. CDR3: CSAAGNMNTEAFF. The CDR3 region has the DNA TGCAGTGCTGCAGGTAACATGAACACTGAAGCTTTCTTT.

This clonotype was seen only a few times. V and J are TRBV5-1 and TRBJ1-4, with D tentatively TRBD1 (6 bases). CDR3 size: 13 residues. V lost 3 bases to trimming and J lost 8 bases, with 11 bases between them. Germline assignment: CDR1 SGHRS and CDR2 YFSETQ. In DNA, the CDR3 is TGCGCCAGCAGCTCGGACAGCCTCGAAAAACTGTTTTTT. It specifies CASSSDSLEKLFF.

This clonotype was counted ten times or more. The V call is TRBV4-2, the J call TRBJ2-7; 12 nucleotides line up with TRBD2. Germline V lookup: CDR1 LGHNA, CDR2 YNFKEQ. The CDR3 has 15 amino acids. J was trimmed by 3 bases and V by 5 bases; bases with no gene match: 5. In DNA, the CDR3 is TGTGCCAGCAGCTTTCGACTAGCGGGAGACTACGAGCAGTACTTC. Translation: CASSFRLAGDYEQYF.

The J gene is TRBJ1-1, the V gene TRBV10-3; 8 positions match TRBD1. This CDR3 is built from 12 residues. Germline V lookup: CDR1 ENHRY, CDR2 SYGVKD. V shed 6 bases and J 7 bases; nucleotides not matched to a gene: 4. CDR3 DNA sequence: TGTGCCATCAGCTGGACAGGGAGTGAAGCTTTCTTT. This encodes CAISWTGSEAFF.

The chain joins TRBV7-8 to TRBJ2-3; D may be TRBD2 (6 bases). V was trimmed by 5 bases and J by 0 bases, leaving 15 bases between them. Germline-derived CDR1 and CDR2 are SGHVS and FQNEAQ. The CDR3 totals 16 residues. In nucleotides, the CDR3 is TGTGCCAGCAGCCCACCGGAGGGGACTAGCACAGATACGCAGTATTTT. Translation: CASSPPEGTSTDTQYF.

The J gene is TRBJ2-7, the V gene TRBV7-2; D remains ambiguous. Trimming shortened V by 3 bases and J by 4 bases, and 13 bases separated the two germline ends. The CDR3 runs 14 residues. The germline V gene has CDR1 SGHTA and CDR2 FQGNSA. CDR3: CASSFSAWIYEQYF. DNA of the CDR3: TGTGCCAGCAGCTTTTCGGCTTGGATTTACGAGCAGTACTTC. Drawing the rest from reference TRBV7-2 and TRBJ2-7, the complete variable domain is GAGVSQSPSNKVTEKGKDVELRCDPISGHTALYWYRQSLGQGLEFLIYFQGNSAPDKSGLPSDRFSAERTGGSVSTLTIQRTQQEDSAVYLCASSFSAWIYEQYFGPGTRLTVT.

The V and J genes are TRBV10-3 and TRBJ2-7, with 7 bases that match TRBD1. Per the germline V gene, CDR1 is ENHRY and CDR2 is SYGVKD. Trimming at V came to 3 bases and at J to 3 bases, leaving 2 bases not matched to a gene. The CDR3 is 13 amino acids. The CDR3 here is CAISDGTDYEQYF. The CDR3 nucleotides are TGTGCCATCAGTGATGGGACAGACTACGAGCAGTACTTC.

The chain carries TRBV25-1 and TRBJ2-3; the D call may be TRBD1 or TRBD2 (5 bases each). V lost 4 bases, J lost 0 bases, and 11 bases lay in between. The CDR3 covers 15 residues. Germline V gene sequence: CDR1 MGHDK, CDR2 SYGVNS. The CDR3 loop is CASSGDGPSTDTQYF. CDR3 in DNA: TGTGCCAGCAGTGGGGACGGACCTAGCACAGATACGCAGTATTTT. Full variable domain (missing parts from reference TRBV25-1 and TRBJ2-3): EADIYQTPRYLVIGTGKKITLECSQTMGHDKMYWYQQDPGMELHLIHYSYGVNSTEKGDLSSESTVSRIRTEHFPLTLESARPSHTSQYLCASSGDGPSTDTQYFGPGTRLTVL.

This clonotype occurred a few times. The V call is TRBV4-1, the J call TRBJ1-6; possible D gene TRBD1, 5 bases. Germline V lookup: CDR1 MGHRA, CDR2 YSYEKL. The CDR3 runs 17 residues. Trimming left V 2 bases short and J 3 bases short, with 14 bases between. The CDR3 here is CASSQRGRTDYNSPLHF. The DNA for the CDR3 is TGCGCCAGCAGCCAAAGGGGAAGAACAGACTATAATTCACCCCTCCACTTT.

This clonotype was seen a few times. The CDR3 loop is CASSPGRAKILEETQYF. In DNA, the CDR3 is TGTGCCAGCAGTCCTGGCCGGGCTAAAATCCTGGAAGAGACCCAGTACTTC. The chain combines TRBV12-3 or TRBV12-4 with TRBJ2-5; unclear D gene. V was cut by 5 bases and J by 3 bases, with 22 bases left in between. The CDR3 spans 17 residues.

This chain links TRBV3-1 with TRBJ2-5; 7 positions agree with TRBD1. Germline V CDR1 and CDR2: LGHDT, YNNKEL (reference sequence). V was clipped by 4 bases and J by 5 bases; unmatched bases: 10. CDR3 length: 15 residues. The CDR3 here is CASSRRGGARETQYF. In DNA form, the CDR3 reads TGTGCCAGCAGCCGGCGAGGGGGCGCGCGGGAGACCCAGTACTTC.

This clonotype has only a few counts. This rearrangement joins TRBV27 to TRBJ2-7; 9 bases map to TRBD2. There are 16 residues in the CDR3. Unmatched junction bases numbered 6, after V lost 0 bases and J lost 3 bases. Germline V gene lookup returns CDR1 MNHEY and CDR2 SMNVEV (reference sequence). The CDR3 reads CASSLSVLAGNYEQYF. The CDR3 bases are TGTGCCAGCAGTTTATCGGTTCTAGCGGGAAACTACGAGCAGTACTTC.

In its sample, this clonotype was seen a few times. This rearrangement joins TRBV7-2 to TRBJ2-3; 11 bases fit TRBD2. From germline, CDR1 is SGHTA and CDR2 FQGNSA. CDR3 length equals 18 residues. V was pared by 1 base and J by 6 bases, with 12 bases of the junction left unmatched. The CDR3 here is CASSLVSGRGGKRDTQYF. The DNA for the CDR3 is TGTGCCAGCAGCTTAGTTAGCGGGAGGGGTGGAAAGCGCGATACGCAGTATTTT.

The CDR3 nucleotides are TGCAGTGCTAGGGTAGACCCCGGGGCCACTGAAGCTTTCTTT. Translation gives CSARVDPGATEAFF. V usage is TRBV20-1 and J usage is TRBJ1-1; D might be TRBD1 (5 bases). The CDR3 is 14 amino acids. Germline loops: CDR1 DFQATT, CDR2 SNEGSKA (reference sequence). V was cut by 3 bases and J by 4 bases, with 15 bases left in between.

In its sample, this clonotype was seen many times. V is TRBV4-3 and J is TRBJ2-7, with D possibly TRBD2 on 6 matching bases. The CDR3 runs 15 residues. CDR1 and CDR2 from the germline V gene are LGHNA and YSLEER. The V end was cut by 1 base, the J end by 3 bases, with 13 bases between. This chain's CDR3 is CASSQGQPGSYEQYF. In nucleotides, the CDR3 is TGCGCCAGCAGCCAAGGACAGCCCGGGAGCTACGAGCAGTACTTC.

This clonotype was counted between two and nine times. The chain carries TRBV6-2 or TRBV6-3 and TRBJ2-5; 7 nucleotides line up with TRBD2. Germline CDR1 is MNHEY and CDR2 is SVGEGT. Trimming took 7 bases from V and 4 from J; bases not matched to a gene: 15. The CDR3 contains 16 residues. In nucleotides, the CDR3 is TGTGCCAGCACCCCCCGGGGGAGGGCCGGAAGAGAGACCCAGTACTTC. It is translated as CASTPRGRAGRETQYF.

The chain links TRBV29-1 to TRBJ2-3; D possibly corresponds to TRBD2 (6 bases). CDR1 and CDR2 from the germline V gene are SQVTM and ANQGSEA. CDR3 length: 14 residues. With 1 base removed from V and 0 bases from J, the gap between germline ends came to 8 bases. CDR3 protein: CSVEVSGSTDTQYF. The CDR3 DNA follows: TGCAGCGTTGAAGTGAGCGGGAGCACAGATACGCAGTATTTT.

This clonotype was counted many times. The V and J genes are TRBV10-3 and TRBJ2-3; 9 bases fit TRBD2. The V gene's germline CDR1 is ENHRY and CDR2 SYGVKD. The CDR3 has 17 residues. V gave up 3 bases and J gave up 7 bases; unmatched junction bases: 14. CDR3 protein: CAISDRALAGPSHTQYF. The CDR3 coding sequence is TGTGCCATCAGTGACAGGGCCCTAGCGGGACCCTCCCATACGCAGTATTTT.

This clonotype showed up just a few times. The chain is built from TRBV19 and TRBJ2-1, with 7 bases that match TRBD2. V shed 5 bases and J 1 base; nucleotides not matched to a gene: 11. This CDR3 has 17 amino acids. Looked up from germline, CDR1 is LNHDA and CDR2 is SQIVND (reference sequence). CDR3 sequence reads: CASSHAQRESSYNEQFF. The DNA of the CDR3 is TGTGCCAGTAGTCACGCTCAGCGGGAATCATCCTACAATGAGCAGTTCTTC.

The CDR3 spells CATSSSRIRSYNEQFF. The DNA for the CDR3 is TGTGCCACCAGTTCCAGTCGGATAAGGTCCTACAATGAGCAGTTCTTC. The chain is built from TRBV24-1 and TRBJ2-1; D is ambiguous. The CDR3 runs 16 residues. Germline loops: CDR1 KGHDR, CDR2 SFDVKD. With 6 bases removed from V and 1 base from J, the gap between germline ends came to 15 bases.

The genes are TRBV24-1 and TRBJ2-2; 8 bases are a match to TRBD2. Germline trimming cut 3 bases from V and 1 base from J; bases unmatched to any gene: 6. The germline gives CDR1 KGHDR, CDR2 SFDVKD. CDR3 length: 17 amino acids. CDR3 nucleotide sequence: TGTGCCACCAGTGATGCTCCGAGCGGGAGGAACACCGGGGAGCTGTTTTTT. Translated, it gives CATSDAPSGRNTGELFF.

This clonotype has just a few counts. The rearrangement joins TRBV5-6 to TRBJ2-5; 8 bases agree with TRBD2. This CDR3 contains 15 residues. J was trimmed by 4 bases and V by 1 base; bases with no gene match: 6. CDR1 is SGHDT, CDR2 YYEEEE, per germline. The CDR3: CASSLFSGGRETQYF. The CDR3 DNA is TGTGCCAGCAGCTTGTTTTCGGGAGGGCGAGAGACCCAGTACTTC. The variable domain in full, completed from reference TRBV5-6 and TRBJ2-5, reads DAGVTQSPTHLIKTRGQQVTLRCSPKSGHDTVSWYQQALGQGPQFIFQYYEEEERQRGNFPDRFSGHQFPNYSSELNVNALLLGDSALYLCASSLFSGGRETQYFGPGTRLLVL.